These 9 T cell receptor beta chains originate from one sample sequenced in a study of cytomegalovirus exposure and HLA in healthy donors. PCR primers comprised 60 Vbeta and 13 Jbeta primers. Libraries were prepared by immunoSEQ multiplex PCR; TCRdb keeps only in-frame clonotypes and omits some of them. This table has about 300,000 clones, 86% appearing once. The specimen was PBMCs. The source is a man aged 35 to 55 in good health and CMV-seropositive.

V usage is TRBV5-8 and J usage is TRBJ2-5; 13 nucleotides match TRBD2. The CDR3 sequence is 15 residues long. Losses at the gene ends were 2 bases for V and 3 bases for J; bases not matched to a gene: 1. CDR1 and CDR2 from the germline V gene are SGHTS and YDEGEE. This CDR3 reads CASSFGTSGEETQYF. CDR3 sequence (DNA): TGTGCCAGCAGCTTCGGGACTAGCGGGGAAGAGACCCAGTACTTC.

The gene calls are TRBV27 and TRBJ2-7, with 11 bases matching TRBD2. Germline CDR1 MNHEY, CDR2 SMNVEV (reference sequence). The CDR3 extends over 14 amino acids. Trimming removed 7 bases from V and 6 bases from J; junction bases left unmatched: 8. CDR3 coding DNA: TGTGCCAGCACTTCACTAGCGGGAGTAGGCGAGCAGTACTTC. Amino acid sequence: CASTSLAGVGEQYF.

V is TRBV27 and J is TRBJ1-2, with 9 positions matching TRBD1. The CDR3 is 14 amino acids. Germline V gene lookup returns CDR1 MNHEY and CDR2 SMNVEV (reference sequence). The V gene end was trimmed by 5 bases and the J gene end by 8 bases; junction bases not matched to a gene: 9. The CDR3 loop is CASSTQGAMVGYTF. DNA for the CDR3: TGTGCCAGCAGTACACAGGGGGCAATGGTGGGCTACACCTTC.

V gene TRBV29-1 combines with J gene TRBJ2-7; D call uncertain. The V and J ends lost 6 bases and 2 bases respectively, with 11 bases between them. This CDR3 has 12 residues. Germline V lookup: CDR1 SQVTM, CDR2 ANQGSEA. In DNA form, the CDR3 reads TGCAGCGTATCGAAGGAGACCTACGAGCAGTACTTC. As protein: CSVSKETYEQYF.

The chain uses TRBV4-1 and TRBJ2-7; 11 nucleotides match TRBD2. Germline lookup yields CDR1 MGHRA and CDR2 YSYEKL. The trim removed 0 bases at V and 4 bases at J, leaving 5 bases unmatched. CDR3 length: 16 residues. CDR3 region: CASSQDVAGGPYEQYF. The CDR3 region has the DNA TGCGCCAGCAGCCAAGATGTAGCGGGAGGGCCTTACGAGCAGTACTTC.

The chain carries TRBV9 and TRBJ2-5; 8 bases agree with TRBD1. CDR3 length: 17 residues. The V segment lost 3 bases and the J segment 5 bases; nucleotides outside the gene matches: 15. CDR1 SGDLS and CDR2 YYNGEE come from the germline V gene. The CDR3 coding sequence is TGTGCCAGCAGCGCAGGGACAGGAGCGGGCGATGGGGAGACCCAGTACTTC. Residues: CASSAGTGAGDGETQYF.

As concerns this clone: Other DNA sequences of this sample code for an identical CDR3. The rearrangement joins TRBV11-2 to TRBJ2-5; D is undetermined. This CDR3 contains 14 residues. Germline V gene lookup returns CDR1 SGHAT and CDR2 FQNNGV. V was trimmed by 1 base and J by 1 base, leaving 7 bases between them. The CDR3 protein is CASSLGALQETQYF. CDR3 sequence (DNA): TGTGCCAGCAGCTTAGGGGCACTCCAAGAGACCCAGTACTTC.

The rearrangement uses TRBV5-4 and TRBJ2-3, with 7 bases aligning to TRBD2. Per germline, CDR1 SGHNT and CDR2 YYREEE (reference sequence). The CDR3 runs to 16 residues. Trimming took 0 bases from V and 6 from J; bases not matched to a gene: 10. The CDR3 coding sequence is TGTGCCAGCAGCTTGGGAGCGGGATCCCCCTCCGATACGCAGTATTTT. It codes for CASSLGAGSPSDTQYF.

The V and J genes are TRBV2 and TRBJ2-7; possible D gene TRBD1, 5 bases. This CDR3 contains 14 residues. V lost 7 bases and J 1 base, leaving 14 bases between the germline ends. From germline, CDR1 is SNHLY and CDR2 FYNNEI. CDR3 nucleotide sequence: TGTGCCAGCAAGCCCCAGGGCTTTTCCTACGAGCAGTACTTC. Translation: CASKPQGFSYEQYF.